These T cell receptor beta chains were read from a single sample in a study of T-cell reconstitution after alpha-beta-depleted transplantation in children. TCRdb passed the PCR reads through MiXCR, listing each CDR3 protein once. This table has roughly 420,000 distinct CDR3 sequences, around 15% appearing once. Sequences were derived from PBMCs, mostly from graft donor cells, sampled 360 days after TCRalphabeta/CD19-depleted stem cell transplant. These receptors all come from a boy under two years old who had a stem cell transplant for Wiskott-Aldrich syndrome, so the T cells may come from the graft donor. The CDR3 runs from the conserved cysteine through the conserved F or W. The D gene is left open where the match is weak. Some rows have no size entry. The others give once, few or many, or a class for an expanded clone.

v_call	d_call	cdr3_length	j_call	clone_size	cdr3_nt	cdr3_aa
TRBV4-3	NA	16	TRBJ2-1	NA	TGCGCCAGCAGCCAAGATCCATCTCAGTTTTCCAATGAGCAGTTCTTC	CASSQDPSQFSNEQFF
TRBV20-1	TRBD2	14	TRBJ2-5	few	TGCAGTGCTAGGGCCGCTAGCGGACAAGAGACCCAGTACTTC	CSARAASGQETQYF
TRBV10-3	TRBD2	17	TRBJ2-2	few	TGTGCCATCAGTACCGCCGGGACTAGCCCCCGGAACGGGGAGCTGTTTTTT	CAISTAGTSPRNGELFF
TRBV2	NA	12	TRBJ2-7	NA	TGTGCCAGCGTGCGAGCCCGCTACGAGCAGTACTTC	CASVRARYEQYF
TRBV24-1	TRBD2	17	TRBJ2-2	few	TGTGCCACCAGTGGTCGGGGGACTAGCGGGAACACCGGGGAGCTGTTTTTT	CATSGRGTSGNTGELFF
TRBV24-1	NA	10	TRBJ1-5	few	TGTGCCACCAGCGCCCCGGGCAATCATTTT	CATSAPGNHF
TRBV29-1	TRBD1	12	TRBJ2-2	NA	TGCAGCGTTGGAGGGACAGCCGGGGAGCTGTTTTTT	CSVGGTAGELFF
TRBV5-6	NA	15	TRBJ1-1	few	TGTGCCAGCAGCTTGGAAAGGGGCTCCCGCACTGAAGCTTTCTTT	CASSLERGSRTEAFF
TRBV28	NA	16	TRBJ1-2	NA	TGTGCCAGCAGTTTCCGACCACAGGGACTCCCGAGGGGCTACACCTTC	CASSFRPQGLPRGYTF
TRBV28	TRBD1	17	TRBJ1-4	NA	TGTGCCAGCAGTTTATTACGGAAGACAGGGGGGCCGGAAAAACTGTTTTTT	CASSLLRKTGGPEKLFF
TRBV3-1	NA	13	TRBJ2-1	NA	TGTGCCAGCAGCCAAGATTGGAACAATGAGCAGTTCTTC	CASSQDWNNEQFF
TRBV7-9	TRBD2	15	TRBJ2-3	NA	TGTGCCAGCAGCCCGGGGAGCGGGGGGTCAGGTACGCAGTATTTT	CASSPGSGGSGTQYF
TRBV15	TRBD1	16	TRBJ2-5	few	TGTGCCACCAGCAGAGATTATGGGGACAGGTCTGAGACCCAGTACTTC	CATSRDYGDRSETQYF
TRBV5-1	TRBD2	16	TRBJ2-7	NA	TGCGCCAGCGGTCGGACTAGCGGGAGAGGATCCTACGAGCAGTACTTC	CASGRTSGRGSYEQYF
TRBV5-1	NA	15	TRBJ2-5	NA	TGCGCCAGCAGCTTGAGCGGGACAGGTAAAGAGACCCAGTACTTC	CASSLSGTGKETQYF
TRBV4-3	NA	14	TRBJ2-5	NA	TGCGCCAGCAGCCAAGACAGGGTCCGGGAGACCCAGTACTTC	CASSQDRVRETQYF
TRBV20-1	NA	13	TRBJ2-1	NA	TGCAGTGCTTCTGTAGCGGTCTACAATGAGCAGTTCTTC	CSASVAVYNEQFF
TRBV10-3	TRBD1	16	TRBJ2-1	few	TGTGCCATCAGAGCGACCTCCGGGACAGAACACAATGAGCAGTTCTTC	CAIRATSGTEHNEQFF
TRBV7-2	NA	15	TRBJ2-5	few	TGTGCCAGCAGCAACACTCAGGGCAGTGAAGATACCCAGTACTTC	CASSNTQGSEDTQYF
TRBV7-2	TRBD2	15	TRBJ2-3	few	TGTGCCAGCAGCTCAGTAGCGGGAAGGACAGATACGCAGTATTTT	CASSSVAGRTDTQYF
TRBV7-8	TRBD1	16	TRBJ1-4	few	TGTGCCAGCAGCTTACATTGGGGACAGCTTAATGAAAAACTGTTTTTT	CASSLHWGQLNEKLFF
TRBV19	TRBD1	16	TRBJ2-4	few	TGTGCCAGTAGTATCCGACAGGGGCCGACCAAAAACATTCAGTACTTC	CASSIRQGPTKNIQYF
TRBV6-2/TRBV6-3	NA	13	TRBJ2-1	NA	TGTGCCAGCACGCAGGACTCCTACAATGAGCAGTTCTTC	CASTQDSYNEQFF
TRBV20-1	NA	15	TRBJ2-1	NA	TGCAGTGCTAAGGGCTTCCTCCTCGGGGACAATGAGCAGTTCTTC	CSAKGFLLGDNEQFF
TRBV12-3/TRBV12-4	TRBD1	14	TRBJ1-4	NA	TGTGCCAGCAGGGGACAGGGTGTTAAAGGAAAACTGTTTTTT	CASRGQGVKGKLFF
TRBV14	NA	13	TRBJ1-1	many	TGTGCCAGCAGGTGGGGGCCGGGCACTGAAGCTTTCTTT	CASRWGPGTEAFF
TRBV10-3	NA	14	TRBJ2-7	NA	TGTGCCATCAGTGAGTTCAGGAGCTCCTACGAGCAGTACTTC	CAISEFRSSYEQYF
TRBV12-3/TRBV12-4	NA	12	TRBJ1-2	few	TGTGCCAGCAGTTTAGAGGGAATCGGCTACACCTTC	CASSLEGIGYTF
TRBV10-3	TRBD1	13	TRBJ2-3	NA	TGTGCCATCAACCGACAGGGGGCAGATACGCAGTATTTT	CAINRQGADTQYF
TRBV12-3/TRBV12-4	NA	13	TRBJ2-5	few	TGTGCCAGCAGGTCTACCCCGGAGTGGACCCAGTACTTC	CASRSTPEWTQYF
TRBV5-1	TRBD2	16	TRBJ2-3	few	TGCGCCAGCAGCGCTGGGAGCGGGGGAAGCACAGATACGCAGTATTTT	CASSAGSGGSTDTQYF
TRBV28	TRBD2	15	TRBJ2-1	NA	TGTGCCAGCAATCCCCCTAGCGGGGGCCACAATGAGCAGTTCTTC	CASNPPSGGHNEQFF
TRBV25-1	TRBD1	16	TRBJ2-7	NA	TGTGCCAGCAGCGGGACAGGGATTCCACACTCCTACGAGCAGTACTTC	CASSGTGIPHSYEQYF
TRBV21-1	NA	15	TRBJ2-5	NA	TGTGCCAGTACGACTAGCGGGAGGGCCATGAAGACCCAGTACTTC	CASTTSGRAMKTQYF
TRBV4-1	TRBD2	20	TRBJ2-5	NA	TGCGCCAGCAGCCAAGTAGGGGGCTGGCTAGCGGGGGGGCCGGGGGAGACCCAGTACTTC	CASSQVGGWLAGGPGETQYF
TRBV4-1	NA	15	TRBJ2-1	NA	TGCGCCAGCAGCCAACCCCATAGCTCCTACAATGAGCAGTTCTTC	CASSQPHSSYNEQFF
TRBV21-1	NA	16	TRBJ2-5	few	TGTGCCAGCAGCAAAAGGGGGGGACAGGGGGAAGAGACCCAGTACTTC	CASSKRGGQGEETQYF
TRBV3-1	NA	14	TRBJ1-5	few	TGTGCCAGCAGCCAAACGACAGACTATCAGCCCCAGCATTTT	CASSQTTDYQPQHF
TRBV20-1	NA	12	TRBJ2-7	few	TGCAGTGCTAGATTCCAGAGCTACGAGCAGTACTTC	CSARFQSYEQYF